This T cell receptor (beta chain) derives from a study of PD-L1 blockade in urothelial cancer (TCRdb year 2017). About the full investigation: Every patient began therapy at some point between 2013 and 2015 and was given atezolizumab 1,200 mg intravenously every 3 weeks. About 85% of the roughly 29 patients were males with bladder-origin urothelial cancer, and about 65% of the roughly 30 reported a prior smoking history. An ECOG performance status of 0 or 1 was recorded for the patients, and 0 to 3 prior chemotherapy regimens had been received by the patients. Blood samples were analyzed at two time points: 3 weeks after treatment start (second dose) and 6 weeks after treatment start. Blood samples gave median yields of around 140,000 T cells and 80,000 to 90,000 unique TCRs, along with a median clonality of 0.080. The study, an exploratory multi-omic analysis, examined somatic, immune and clinical correlates of response to PD-L1 blockade with atezolizumab in urothelial cancer. Pretreatment tumor samples, along with matched peripheral blood collected serially before and after atezolizumab treatment, underwent TCR sequencing. Durable clinical benefit meant progression-free survival longer than 6 months, and TCR features were also tested against progression-free and overall survival. In the same patients who had TCR sequencing, pretreatment tumors also underwent whole exome sequencing and RNA sequencing. Several patients achieved durable clinical benefit and about 19 did not. Approximately 30 patients had pretreatment blood TCR-seq, roughly 25 had at least one posttreatment blood collection, and roughly 25 had tumor TCR-seq.

Synthetic TCR analog templates were spiked into each PCR so that absolute template abundance could be estimated from read counts. Using the immunoSEQ assay, TCRbeta CDR3 regions were amplified from genomic DNA with bias-controlled V and J gene primers. Rearranged TCRbeta segments were sequenced at approximately 20X coverage. Regarding the original processing steps: Clustering was used to correct sequencing errors, and CDR3s were annotated against IMGT so that V, D and J genes could be assigned. Only productive TCRbeta rearrangements were used in downstream analyses, excluding out-of-frame or stop-codon sequences. Clonality was computed as one minus Shannon entropy normalized by the log of the number of unique productive sequences. Clones differing between time points or between blood and tumor were identified by Fisher's exact test with Benjamini-Hochberg correction at adjusted p below 0.01. Not all clones reach the TCRdb copy of this immuneACCESS table, which keeps in-frame sequences only. Checked studies attribute under half of the gap to unresolved V genes and leave the rest unexplained. V, J and clone size derive from that table, while D and trimming were established from the DNA sequence. The sample profile shows tens of thousands of clones; over 80% of them were found once. Jointly, the top ten make up approximately 4% of the sample.

Including cysteine and phenylalanine, the CDR3 has 14 amino acids. Of the read, only the CDR3 DNA is kept; its 42 bases are in frame from base 1. V and J are trimmed by 5 bases and 0 bases, and the gene matches miss 5 bases of the junction. As encoded in the germline V gene, CDR1 is SGHRS while CDR2 is YFSETQ. This clone occurred once. Its binding antigen is unknown. Qualities for individual bases were not recorded, and no much larger clone is one base off. A cohort of approximately 30 patients with locally advanced or metastatic urothelial carcinoma, treated at Memorial Sloan Kettering on a trial protocol, was included. Peripheral blood mononuclear cells were collected pretreatment and during treatment, at between 1 and 8 total time points per patient. The Qiagen DNeasy Blood extraction kit was used to purify genomic DNA from total PBMCs and tumor samples. PBMCs were collected pretreatment and during treatment, and were isolated and stored as previously described.

What the study reported, not specific to this receptor: Greater expansion of tumor-associated TCR clones in peripheral blood 3 weeks after the start of treatment was observed in patients with durable benefit (n of about 21, p = 0.022). Because the sample size was small (n of about 27) and many of the analyses were exploratory, the results are meant to be hypothesis-generating. A pretreatment peripheral blood TCR clonality below the median was linked to improved progression-free and overall survival.

The chain was built from TRBV5-1 and TRBJ2-7, with 7 central nucleotides matching TRBD2. The sequence was obtained from a man aged 50 or older with urothelial cancer. Sequenced here: PBMCs, sampled around atezolizumab (anti-PD-L1) treatment. DNA sequence: TGCGCCAGCAGTGGGCGGGAGCGCTCCTACGAGCAGTACTTC. Translated, it reads CASSGRERSYEQYF.